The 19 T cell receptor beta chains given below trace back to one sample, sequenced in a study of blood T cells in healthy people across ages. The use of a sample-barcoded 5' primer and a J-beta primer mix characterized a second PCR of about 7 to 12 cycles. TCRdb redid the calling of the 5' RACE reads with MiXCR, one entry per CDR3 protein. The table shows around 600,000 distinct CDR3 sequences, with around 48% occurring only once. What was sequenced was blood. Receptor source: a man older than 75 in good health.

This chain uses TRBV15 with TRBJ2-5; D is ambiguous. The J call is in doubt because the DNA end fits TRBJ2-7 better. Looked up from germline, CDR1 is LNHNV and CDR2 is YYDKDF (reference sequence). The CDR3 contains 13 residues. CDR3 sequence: CATSRASSYEQYF. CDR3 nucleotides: TGTGCCACCAGCAGAGCTAGCTCCTACGAGCAGTACTTC.

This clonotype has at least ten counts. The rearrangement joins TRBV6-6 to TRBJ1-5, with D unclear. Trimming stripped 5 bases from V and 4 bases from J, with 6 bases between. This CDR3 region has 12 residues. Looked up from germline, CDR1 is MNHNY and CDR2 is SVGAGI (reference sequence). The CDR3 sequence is CASSTRNQPQHF. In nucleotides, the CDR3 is TGTGCCAGCAGTACCCGGAATCAGCCCCAGCATTTT.

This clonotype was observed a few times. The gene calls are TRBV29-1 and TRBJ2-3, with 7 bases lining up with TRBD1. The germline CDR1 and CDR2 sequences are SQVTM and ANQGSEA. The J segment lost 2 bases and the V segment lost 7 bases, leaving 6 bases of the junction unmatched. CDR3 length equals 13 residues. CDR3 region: CSAQTGFTDTQYF. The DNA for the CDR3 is TGCAGCGCCCAGACAGGGTTCACAGATACGCAGTATTTT.

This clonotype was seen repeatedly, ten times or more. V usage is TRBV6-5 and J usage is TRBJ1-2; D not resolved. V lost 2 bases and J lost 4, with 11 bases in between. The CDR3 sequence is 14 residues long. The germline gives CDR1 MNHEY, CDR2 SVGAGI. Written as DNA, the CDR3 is TGTGCCAGCAGTTACGGTTCGGAGCGCTATGGCTACACCTTC. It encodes CASSYGSERYGYTF.

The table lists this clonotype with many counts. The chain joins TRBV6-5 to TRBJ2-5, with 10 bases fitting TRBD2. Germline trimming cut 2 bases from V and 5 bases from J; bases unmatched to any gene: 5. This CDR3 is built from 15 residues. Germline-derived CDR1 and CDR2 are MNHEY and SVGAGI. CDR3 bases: TGTGCCAGCAGTTACACTAGCGGGGCCCCGGAGACCCAGTACTTC. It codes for CASSYTSGAPETQYF.

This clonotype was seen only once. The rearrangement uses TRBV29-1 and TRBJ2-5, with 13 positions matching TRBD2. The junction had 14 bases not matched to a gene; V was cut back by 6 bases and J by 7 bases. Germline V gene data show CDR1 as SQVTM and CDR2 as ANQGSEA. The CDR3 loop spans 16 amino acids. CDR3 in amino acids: CSVATRLAGGWATQYF. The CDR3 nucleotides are TGCAGCGTCGCCACCCGACTAGCGGGAGGTTGGGCGACCCAGTACTTC.

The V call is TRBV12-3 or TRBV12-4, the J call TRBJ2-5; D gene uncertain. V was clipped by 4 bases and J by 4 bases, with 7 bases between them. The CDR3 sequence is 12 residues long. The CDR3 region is CASSSLGETQYF. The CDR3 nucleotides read TGTGCCAGCAGTTCCCTAGGAGAGACCCAGTACTTC.

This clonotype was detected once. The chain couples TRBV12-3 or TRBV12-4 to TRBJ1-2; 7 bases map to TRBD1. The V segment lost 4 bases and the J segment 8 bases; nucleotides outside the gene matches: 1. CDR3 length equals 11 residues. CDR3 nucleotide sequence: TGTGCCAGCAGTTACAGGGGCGGCTACACCTTC. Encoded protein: CASSYRGGYTF.

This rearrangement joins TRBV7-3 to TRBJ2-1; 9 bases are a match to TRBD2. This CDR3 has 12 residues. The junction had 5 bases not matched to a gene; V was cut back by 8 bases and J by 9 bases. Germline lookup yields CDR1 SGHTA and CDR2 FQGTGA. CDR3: CASGGRAGEQFF. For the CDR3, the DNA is TGTGCCAGCGGCGGGAGGGCCGGTGAGCAGTTCTTC.

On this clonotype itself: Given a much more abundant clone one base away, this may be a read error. CDR3 nucleotide sequence: TGTGCCAGCAGCTTAGGCCTAGCGGGTTCCTACGAGCAGTTCTTC. It translates to CASSLGLAGSYEQFF. J is TRBJ2-1 and V is TRBV7-2, with 8 bases that match TRBD2. The germline V gene has CDR1 SGHTA and CDR2 FQGNSA. This CDR3 is built from 15 residues. V gave up 1 base and J gave up 10 bases; unmatched junction bases: 9.

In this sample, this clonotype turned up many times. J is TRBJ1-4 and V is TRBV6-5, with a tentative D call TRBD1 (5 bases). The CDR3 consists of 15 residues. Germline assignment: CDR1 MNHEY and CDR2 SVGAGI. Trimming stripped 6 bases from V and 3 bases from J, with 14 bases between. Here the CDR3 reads CASSPIRGSNEKLFF. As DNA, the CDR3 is TGTGCCAGCAGCCCTATAAGGGGCTCTAATGAAAAACTGTTTTTT.

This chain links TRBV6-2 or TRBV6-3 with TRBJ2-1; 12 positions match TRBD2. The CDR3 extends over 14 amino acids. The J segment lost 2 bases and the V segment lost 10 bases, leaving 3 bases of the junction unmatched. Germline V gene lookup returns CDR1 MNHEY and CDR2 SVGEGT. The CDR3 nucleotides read TGTGCCACAACTAGCGGGAGGACCTACAATGAGCAGTTCTTC. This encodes CATTSGRTYNEQFF.

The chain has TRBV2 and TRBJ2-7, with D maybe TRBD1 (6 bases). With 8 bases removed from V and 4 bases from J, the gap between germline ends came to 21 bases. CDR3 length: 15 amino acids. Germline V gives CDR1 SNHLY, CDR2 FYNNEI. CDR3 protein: CASGPRGSGMYEQYF. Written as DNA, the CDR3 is TGTGCCAGCGGTCCCAGGGGTTCGGGTATGTACGAGCAGTACTTC.

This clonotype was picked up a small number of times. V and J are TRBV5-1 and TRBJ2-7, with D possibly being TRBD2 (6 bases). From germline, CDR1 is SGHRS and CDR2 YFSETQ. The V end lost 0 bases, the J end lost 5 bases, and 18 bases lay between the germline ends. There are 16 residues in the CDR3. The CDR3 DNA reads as TGCGCCAGCAGCTTGGCTCTGGGGGGATCTAGGAACGAGCAGTACTTC. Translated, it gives CASSLALGGSRNEQYF.

This chain's CDR3 is CASSFPGDPNEQFF. The CDR3, as DNA: TGTGCCAGCAGCTTTCCCGGGGACCCCAATGAGCAGTTCTTC. This sequence joins TRBV25-1 and TRBJ2-1; TRBD1 or TRBD2 may be the D gene (5 bases each). The CDR3 runs 14 residues. V was cut by 6 bases and J by 6 bases, with 15 bases left in between. Germline V gives CDR1 MGHDK, CDR2 SYGVNS.

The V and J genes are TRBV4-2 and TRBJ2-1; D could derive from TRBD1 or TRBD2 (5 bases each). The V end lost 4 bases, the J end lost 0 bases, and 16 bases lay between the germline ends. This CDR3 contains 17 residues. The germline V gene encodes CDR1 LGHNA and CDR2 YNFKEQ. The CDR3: CASSPGAGVVSYNEQFF. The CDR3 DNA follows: TGTGCCAGCAGCCCCGGGGCCGGGGTCGTCTCCTACAATGAGCAGTTCTTC.

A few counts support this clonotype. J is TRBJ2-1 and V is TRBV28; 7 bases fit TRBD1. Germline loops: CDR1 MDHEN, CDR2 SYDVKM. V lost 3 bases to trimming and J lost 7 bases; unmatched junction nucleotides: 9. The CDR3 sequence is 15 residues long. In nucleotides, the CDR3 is TGTGCCAGCAGTTTTGAGACAGGGAGAAATAATGAGCAGTTCTTC. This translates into CASSFETGRNNEQFF.

For the CDR3, the DNA is TGCAGCGCTAAGGTAGCGGGAGTTGGAGACAATGAGCAGTTCTTC. This translates into CSAKVAGVGDNEQFF. The chain couples TRBV29-1 to TRBJ2-1; 9 nucleotides line up with TRBD2. Trimming removed 7 bases from V and 5 bases from J; junction bases left unmatched: 12. From germline, CDR1 is SQVTM and CDR2 ANQGSEA. The CDR3 extends over 15 amino acids.

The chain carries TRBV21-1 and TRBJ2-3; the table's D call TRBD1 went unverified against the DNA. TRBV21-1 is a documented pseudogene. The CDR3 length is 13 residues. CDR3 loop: CASWEGATDTQYF. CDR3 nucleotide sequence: TGTGCCAGCTGGGAGGGGGCCACAGATACGCAGTATTTT.